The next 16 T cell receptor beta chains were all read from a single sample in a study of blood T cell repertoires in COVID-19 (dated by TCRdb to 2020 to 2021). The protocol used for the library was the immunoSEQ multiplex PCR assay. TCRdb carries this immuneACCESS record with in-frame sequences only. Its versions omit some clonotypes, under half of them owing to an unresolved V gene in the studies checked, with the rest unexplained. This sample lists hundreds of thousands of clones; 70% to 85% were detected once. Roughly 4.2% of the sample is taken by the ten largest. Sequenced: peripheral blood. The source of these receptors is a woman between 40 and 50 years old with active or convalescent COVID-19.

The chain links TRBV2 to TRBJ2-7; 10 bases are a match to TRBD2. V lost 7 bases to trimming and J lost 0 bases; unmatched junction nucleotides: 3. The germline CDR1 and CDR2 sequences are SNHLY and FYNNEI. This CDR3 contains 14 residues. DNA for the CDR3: TGTGCCAGCAACCGACTAGCGGGCTCCTACGAGCAGTACGTC. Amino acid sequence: CASNRLAGSYEQYV.

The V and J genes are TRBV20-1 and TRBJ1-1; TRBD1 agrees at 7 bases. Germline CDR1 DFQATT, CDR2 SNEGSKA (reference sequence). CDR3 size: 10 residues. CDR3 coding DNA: TGCAGGCCAGGGGGTACTGAAGCTTTCTTT. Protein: CRPGGTEAFF.

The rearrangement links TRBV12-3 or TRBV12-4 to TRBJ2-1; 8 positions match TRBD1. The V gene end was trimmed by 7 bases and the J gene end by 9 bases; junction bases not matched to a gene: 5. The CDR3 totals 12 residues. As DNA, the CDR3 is TGTGCCAGCACCCCAGGGGGCCCTGAGCAGTTCTTC. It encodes CASTPGGPEQFF.

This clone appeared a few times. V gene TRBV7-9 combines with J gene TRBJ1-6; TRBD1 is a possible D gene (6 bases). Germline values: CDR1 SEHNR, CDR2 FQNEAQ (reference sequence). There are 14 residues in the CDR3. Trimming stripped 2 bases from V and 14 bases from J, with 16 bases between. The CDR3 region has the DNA TGTGCCAGCAGCTTACTCACAGGGCCGTTGACCCTCCACTTT. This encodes CASSLLTGPLTLHF. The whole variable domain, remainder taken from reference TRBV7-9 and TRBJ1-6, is DTGVSQNPRHKITKRGQNVTFRCDPISEHNRLYWYRQTLGQGPEFLTYFQNEAQLEKSRLLSDRFSAERPKGSFSTLEIQRTEQGDSAMYLCASSLLTGPLTLHFGNGTRLTVT.

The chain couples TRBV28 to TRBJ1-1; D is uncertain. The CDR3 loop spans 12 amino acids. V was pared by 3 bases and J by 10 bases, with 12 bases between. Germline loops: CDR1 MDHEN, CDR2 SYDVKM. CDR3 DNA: TGTGCCAGCAGTTTTCCAGCCTCGGGAGCTTTCTTT. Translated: CASSFPASGAFF.

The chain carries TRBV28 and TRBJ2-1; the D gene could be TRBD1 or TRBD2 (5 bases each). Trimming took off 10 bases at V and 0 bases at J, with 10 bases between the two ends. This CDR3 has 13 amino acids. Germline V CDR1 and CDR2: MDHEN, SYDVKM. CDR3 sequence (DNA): TGTGCCATCAGGGAGAGCTCCTACAATGAGCAGTTCTTC. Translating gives CAIRESSYNEQFF. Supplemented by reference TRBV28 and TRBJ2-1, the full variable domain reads DVKVTQSSRYLVKRTGEKVFLECVQDMDHENMFWYRQDPGLGLRLIYFSYDVKMKEKGDIPEGYSVSREKKERFSLILESASTNQTSMYLCAIRESSYNEQFFGPGTRLTVL.

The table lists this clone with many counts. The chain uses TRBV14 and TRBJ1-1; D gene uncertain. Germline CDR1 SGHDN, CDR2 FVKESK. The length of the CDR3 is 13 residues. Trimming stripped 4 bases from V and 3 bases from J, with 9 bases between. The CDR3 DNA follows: TGTGCCAGCAGCCTCCAGATGGACACTGAAGCTTTCTTT. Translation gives CASSLQMDTEAFF.

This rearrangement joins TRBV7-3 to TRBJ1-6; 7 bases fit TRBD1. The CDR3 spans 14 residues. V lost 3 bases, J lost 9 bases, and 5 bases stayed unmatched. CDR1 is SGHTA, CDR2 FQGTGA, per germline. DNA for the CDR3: TGTGCCAGCAGCTTTAAGGGGGCAGCTTCACCCCTCCACTTT. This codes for CASSFKGAASPLHF.

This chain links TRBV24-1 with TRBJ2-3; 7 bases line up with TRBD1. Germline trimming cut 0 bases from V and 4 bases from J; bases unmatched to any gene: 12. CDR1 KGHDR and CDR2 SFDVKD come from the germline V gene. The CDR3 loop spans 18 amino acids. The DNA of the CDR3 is TGTGCCACCAGTGATTTGCTTCCGGACAGGTCTCCGCCAGATACGCAGTATTTT. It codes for CATSDLLPDRSPPDTQYF.

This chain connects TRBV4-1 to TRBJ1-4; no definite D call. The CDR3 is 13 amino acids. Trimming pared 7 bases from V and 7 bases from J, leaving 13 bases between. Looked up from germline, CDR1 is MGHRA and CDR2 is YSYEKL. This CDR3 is CASKFGFGEKLFF. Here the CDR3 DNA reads TGCGCCAGCAAATTCGGGTTTGGTGAAAAACTGTTTTTT.

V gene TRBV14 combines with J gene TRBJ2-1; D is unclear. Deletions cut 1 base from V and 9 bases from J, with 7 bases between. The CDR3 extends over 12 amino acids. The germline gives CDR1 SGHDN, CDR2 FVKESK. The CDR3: CASSQVAIEQFF. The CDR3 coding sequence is TGTGCCAGCAGCCAAGTTGCGATTGAGCAGTTCTTC.

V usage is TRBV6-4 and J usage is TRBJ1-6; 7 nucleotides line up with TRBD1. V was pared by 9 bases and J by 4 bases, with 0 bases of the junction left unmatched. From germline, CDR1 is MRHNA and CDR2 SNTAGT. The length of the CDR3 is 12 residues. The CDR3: CARGQYNSPLHF. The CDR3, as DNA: TGTGCCAGGGGACAGTATAATTCACCCCTCCACTTT.

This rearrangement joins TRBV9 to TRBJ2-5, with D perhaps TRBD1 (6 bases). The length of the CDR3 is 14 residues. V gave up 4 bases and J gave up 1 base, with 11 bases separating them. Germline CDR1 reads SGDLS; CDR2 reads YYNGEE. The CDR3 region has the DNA TGTGCCAGCAGCATAACGACAGGCCAAGAGACCCAGTACTTC. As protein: CASSITTGQETQYF. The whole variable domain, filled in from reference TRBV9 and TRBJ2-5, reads DSGVTQTPKHLITATGQRVTLRCSPRSGDLSVYWYQQSLDQGLQFLIQYYNGEERAKGNILERFSAQQFPDLHSELNLSSLELGDSALYFCASSITTGQETQYFGPGTRLLVL.

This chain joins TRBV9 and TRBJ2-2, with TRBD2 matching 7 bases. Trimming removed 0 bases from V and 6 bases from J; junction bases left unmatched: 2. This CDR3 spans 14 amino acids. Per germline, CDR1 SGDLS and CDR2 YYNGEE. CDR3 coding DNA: TGTGCCAGCAGCGTAGATGCGGGGGCCGGGGAGCTGTTTTTT. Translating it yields CASSVDAGAGELFF.

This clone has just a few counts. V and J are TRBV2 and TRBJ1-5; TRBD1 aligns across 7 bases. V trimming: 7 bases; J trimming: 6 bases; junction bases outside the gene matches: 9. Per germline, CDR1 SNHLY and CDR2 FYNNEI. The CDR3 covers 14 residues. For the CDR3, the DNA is TGTGCCAGCAACCCCCAGGGGGGAGTTCAGCCCCAGCATTTT. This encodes CASNPQGGVQPQHF.

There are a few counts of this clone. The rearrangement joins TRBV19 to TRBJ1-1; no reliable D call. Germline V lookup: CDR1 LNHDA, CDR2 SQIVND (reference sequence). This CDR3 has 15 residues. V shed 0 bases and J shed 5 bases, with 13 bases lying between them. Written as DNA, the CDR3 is TGTGCCAGTAGTATAGATCTATGGGGAGGGACTGAAGCTTTCTTT. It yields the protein CASSIDLWGGTEAFF.